Listed below are T cell receptor beta chains from one sample, sequenced in a study of cytomegalovirus exposure and HLA in healthy donors. The table came from immunoSEQ multiplex PCR; TCRdb's copy has only in-frame clones and leaves some out. Among 90,000 to 140,000 clones listed, 78% were seen once. The sequenced material came from PBMCs. Receptor source: a male donor in good health and CMV-seronegative. Each CDR3 is given with its conserved first and last residue. The order of the fields is CDR3 DNA, CDR3 protein, J gene, clone size, V gene, D gene. D genes are given only for firm matches. A row's size may be missing; if present it is once, few, many or a size class.

DNA: TGTGCCAGCAGCCCAGCCACTAGCGGGAGAAAACCGGATACGCAGTATTTT; CDR3: CASSPATSGRKPDTQYF; J: TRBJ2-3; size: -; V: TRBV7-2; D: TRBD2
DNA: TGCAGCGTTGAAACCTACAGGGGACCTGGAAACACCATATATTTT; CDR3: CSVETYRGPGNTIYF; J: TRBJ1-3; size: -; V: TRBV29-1; D: TRBD1
DNA: TGTGCCAGCCGACAGGGAGGCACTGAAGCTTTCTTT; CDR3: CASRQGGTEAFF; J: TRBJ1-1; size: -; V: TRBV6-6; D: TRBD1
DNA: TGTGCCAGCAGCCAAGAAGCGGGAGGGCTTCTAGAGCAGTTCTTC; CDR3: CASSQEAGGLLEQFF; J: TRBJ2-1; size: once; V: TRBV4-2; D: TRBD2
DNA: TGTGCCACCAGCAGCCCCTTCACGGTCTCCTACAATGAGCAGTTCTTC; CDR3: CATSSPFTVSYNEQFF; J: TRBJ2-1; size: -; V: TRBV15; D: -
DNA: TGTGCCAGCAGCCCGACTGACGGCTACACCTTC; CDR3: CASSPTDGYTF; J: TRBJ1-2; size: -; V: TRBV2; D: -
DNA: TGTGCCAGTAGTATTGAAGGGACTAGTTTTCGCGAGCAGTACTTC; CDR3: CASSIEGTSFREQYF; J: TRBJ2-7; size: -; V: TRBV19; D: TRBD2
DNA: TGCGCCAGCAGCCAACACGGGGGTCAGAGAAACACCATATATTTT; CDR3: CASSQHGGQRNTIYF; J: TRBJ1-3; size: -; V: TRBV4-1; D: -
DNA: TGTGCCAGCAGTTACCCCATAGCGGGAGGGGGGGGGACCCAGTACTTC; CDR3: CASSYPIAGGGGTQYF; J: TRBJ2-5; size: -; V: TRBV6-5; D: TRBD2
DNA: TGCGCCAGCAGCTTAAGCGGACGCACAGATACGCAGTATTTT; CDR3: CASSLSGRTDTQYF; J: TRBJ2-3; size: -; V: TRBV5-1; D: -
DNA: TGTGCCAGCAGCTTGGCTAGCGGGGCTACGAACACCGGGGAGCTGTTTTTT; CDR3: CASSLASGATNTGELFF; J: TRBJ2-2; size: -; V: TRBV5-5; D: TRBD2
DNA: TGCGCCACCACCGTTCTGGGCTCAGATACGCAGTATTTT; CDR3: CATTVLGSDTQYF; J: TRBJ2-3; size: -; V: TRBV10-1; D: -
DNA: TGTGCCAGCAGCCACCGGGGAACTTCGGGGAATGAGCAGTTCTTC; CDR3: CASSHRGTSGNEQFF; J: TRBJ2-1; size: -; V: TRBV7-9; D: -
DNA: TGCGCCAGCAGCCCAATGGGTCAGGGGTGGTCTATGGGCTACGAGCAGTACTTC; CDR3: CASSPMGQGWSMGYEQYF; J: TRBJ2-7; size: -; V: TRBV4-1; D: -
DNA: TGTGCCAGCAGCTTAGGGCAGGGCCCCCTTTACGAGCAGTACTTC; CDR3: CASSLGQGPLYEQYF; J: TRBJ2-7; size: -; V: TRBV11-2; D: -
DNA: TGTGCCAGCAGCGTAGGAGGCGGGAGTATCGACGAGCAGTACTTC; CDR3: CASSVGGGSIDEQYF; J: TRBJ2-7; size: -; V: TRBV9; D: TRBD2
DNA: TGTGCCTGGAGTGAGGGACAGCTAAATTCACCCCTCCACTTT; CDR3: CAWSEGQLNSPLHF; J: TRBJ1-6; size: once; V: TRBV30; D: TRBD1
DNA: TGTGCCAGCAGCGCGGAGCCCTTCTACGAGCAGTACTTC; CDR3: CASSAEPFYEQYF; J: TRBJ2-7; size: -; V: TRBV7-3; D: -
DNA: TGTGCCAGCAGCTTAGGGGACAGGGTATCCTACACCTTC; CDR3: CASSLGDRVSYTF; J: TRBJ1-2; size: -; V: TRBV7-9; D: TRBD1